Below are 29 T cell receptor beta chains sequenced from a single sample in a study of early T cells in non-severe SARS-CoV-2 infection. Via MiXCR, TCRdb re-called the 5' RACE reads, giving one row per CDR3 protein. The sample contains over 70,000 distinct CDR3 sequences, roughly 15% of which appear only once. The starting material was whole blood, obtained at baseline. Every receptor here comes from an adult who was a healthcare worker with PCR-confirmed SARS-CoV-2 infection or an uninfected control (not recorded which).

This clonotype was counted between two and nine times. The chain couples TRBV4-2 to TRBJ2-2, with 7 bases aligning to TRBD2. This CDR3 is built from 18 residues. Trimming cost V 1 base and J 1 base; bases outside gene matches: 9. Germline CDR1 is LGHNA and CDR2 is YNFKEQ. For the CDR3, the DNA is TGTGCCAGCAGCCAAGTCCGGTTTCGCGGGGGGAACACCGGGGAGCTGTTTTTT. This codes for CASSQVRFRGGNTGELFF.

There are a few counts of this clonotype. The genes are TRBV29-1 and TRBJ1-4; D unclear. CDR3 size: 12 residues. Between the trimmed V and J ends, which lost 6 bases and 7 bases, there was a span of 12 bases. The germline V gene has CDR1 SQVTM and CDR2 ANQGSEA. The CDR3 DNA reads TGCAGCGTCGACCCTGGTGGTGAAAAACTGTTTTTT. It is translated as CSVDPGGEKLFF.

This clonotype was seen a single time. The chain carries TRBV28 and TRBJ1-1; TRBD1 agrees at 7 bases. Trimming took 10 bases from V and 7 from J; bases not matched to a gene: 9. The CDR3 spans 12 residues. The germline V gene encodes CDR1 MDHEN and CDR2 SYDVKM. CDR3 residues: CATLTGYLEAFF. The CDR3 nucleotides read TGTGCCACCCTGACAGGGTACCTTGAAGCTTTCTTT. Complete variable domain (other parts from reference TRBV28 and TRBJ1-1): DVKVTQSSRYLVKRTGEKVFLECVQDMDHENMFWYRQDPGLGLRLIYFSYDVKMKEKGDIPEGYSVSREKKERFSLILESASTNQTSMYLCATLTGYLEAFFGQGTRLTVV.

In this sample, this clonotype turned up once. V usage is TRBV29-1 and J usage is TRBJ2-2; possible D gene TRBD1, 5 bases. This CDR3 comprises 14 residues. V was cut by 7 bases and J by 2 bases, with 14 bases left in between. The germline CDR1 and CDR2 sequences are SQVTM and ANQGSEA. The chain's CDR3 is CSALDMDNTGELFF. The CDR3 DNA is TGCAGCGCCCTGGACATGGACAACACCGGGGAGCTGTTTTTT.

The V gene is TRBV28, the J gene TRBJ2-7; the match to TRBD1 covers 9 bases. The J segment lost 6 bases and the V segment lost 8 bases, leaving 5 bases of the junction unmatched. This CDR3 is built from 12 residues. Per the germline V gene, CDR1 is MDHEN and CDR2 is SYDVKM. Written as DNA, the CDR3 is TGTGCCAGCCAACAGGGGGCCGGCGAGCAGTACTTC. It translates to CASQQGAGEQYF.

This rearrangement joins TRBV28 to TRBJ2-7; 10 bases align to TRBD1. The CDR3 length is 14 residues. J gave up 6 bases and V 2 bases, and 4 bases lay outside the gene matches. Germline assignment: CDR1 MDHEN and CDR2 SYDVKM. CDR3 nucleotide sequence: TGTGCCAGCAGTTTACCTGGGACAGGGGTCGAGCAGTACTTC. It is translated as CASSLPGTGVEQYF.

The chain carries TRBV6-5 and TRBJ2-7, with TRBD2 as a possible D gene (7 bases). This CDR3 spans 14 amino acids. V was trimmed by 6 bases and J by 3 bases, leaving 15 bases between them. CDR1 is MNHEY and CDR2 is SVGAGI in the germline V gene. CDR3 sequence (DNA): TGTGCCAGCAGGGCGAGGGGGGGCCTCTACGAGCAGTACTTC. It specifies CASRARGGLYEQYF.

This clonotype was detected only once. The chain uses TRBV7-8 and TRBJ2-7; 7 bases map to TRBD2. The CDR3 has 15 residues. Germline CDR1 is SGHVS and CDR2 is FQNEAQ. V shed 5 bases and J 3 bases; nucleotides not matched to a gene: 10. The CDR3 DNA reads as TGTGCCAGCAGCGCGCGCCCTCTAGCGGACTACGAGCAGTACTTC. It translates to CASSARPLADYEQYF.

This clonotype appeared a few times. This chain connects TRBV20-1 to TRBJ1-4, with a weak D call TRBD1 (5 bases). Trimming took 6 bases from V and 0 from J, leaving 11 bases between them. Germline-derived CDR1 and CDR2 are DFQATT and SNEGSKA (reference sequence). The CDR3 consists of 14 residues. CDR3 region: CSARTGPTNEKLFF. The CDR3, as DNA: TGCAGTGCCCGGACGGGACCAACTAATGAAAAACTGTTTTTT.

This clonotype was picked up a small number of times. The V gene is TRBV10-2, the J gene TRBJ1-2; 7 positions agree with TRBD1. Germline lookup yields CDR1 WSHSY and CDR2 SAAADI. With 6 bases clipped from V and 1 base from J, the junction kept 8 bases outside the gene matches. The CDR3 loop spans 15 amino acids. CDR3 coding DNA: TGCGCCAGCAGAAAGGGACAGATGAATAACTATGGCTACACCTTC. It yields the protein CASRKGQMNNYGYTF.

This clonotype was picked up a small number of times. The V and J genes are TRBV7-6 and TRBJ2-7, with TRBD2 matching 7 bases. CDR1 and CDR2 (germline): SGHVS, FNYEAQ. V dropped 1 base and J dropped 6; count of bases not matched to a gene: 9. This CDR3 is 15 amino acids long. DNA for the CDR3: TGTGCCAGCAGCTTAGGGGCTAGCGGAGGCGGCGAGCAGTACTTC. Amino acid sequence: CASSLGASGGGEQYF.

This clonotype was seen repeatedly, ten times or more. The chain has TRBV7-7 and TRBJ2-1; D is ambiguous. CDR3 length: 13 amino acids. Deletions cut 2 bases from V and 9 bases from J, with 11 bases between. The germline CDR1 and CDR2 sequences are SSHAT and FNYEAQ (reference sequence). CDR3 sequence: CASSLTTGSEQFF. CDR3 nucleotides: TGTGCCAGCAGCTTAACTACGGGTTCTGAGCAGTTCTTC. Combining the CDR3 with reference TRBV7-7 and TRBJ2-1 gives the whole variable domain GAGVSQSPRYKVTKRGQDVTLRCDPISSHATLYWYQQALGQGPEFLTYFNYEAQPDKSGLPSDRFSAERPEGSISTLTIQRTEQRDSAMYRCASSLTTGSEQFFGPGTRLTVL.

This clonotype was observed a handful of times. CDR3 protein: CASSLGQGGDTGELFF. The CDR3 nucleotides are TGTGCCAGCAGTTTAGGACAGGGGGGAGACACCGGGGAGCTGTTTTTT. The V gene is TRBV28, the J gene TRBJ2-2; 10 bases are a match to TRBD1. This CDR3 has 16 amino acids. J was trimmed by 3 bases and V by 2 bases; bases with no gene match: 3. Germline CDR1 reads MDHEN; CDR2 reads SYDVKM.

This clonotype showed up just a few times. V gene TRBV21-1 combines with J gene TRBJ2-1; no check of the table's D call, TRBD1, against the DNA was made. TRBV21-1 has pseudogene status. The CDR3 covers 15 residues. For the CDR3, the DNA is TGTGCCAGCAGCAACCCCCCGGTGCGGCGCAATGAGCAGTTCTTC. Translated, it gives CASSNPPVRRNEQFF.

The chain has TRBV18 and TRBJ2-5; perhaps D is TRBD1 or TRBD2 (5 bases each). The CDR3 length is 15 residues. Trimming took 3 bases from V and 1 from J, leaving 12 bases between them. CDR1 and CDR2 from the germline V gene are KGHSH and LQKENI. The CDR3 DNA follows: TGTGCCAGCTCACCGTCGGGACGCACCCAAGAGACCCAGTACTTC. It specifies CASSPSGRTQETQYF.

The chain links TRBV19 to TRBJ1-5; TRBD1 might be the D (5 bases). The V end was cut by 5 bases, the J end by 0 bases, with 11 bases between. Germline-derived CDR1 and CDR2 are LNHDA and SQIVND (reference sequence). The CDR3 spans 15 residues. In DNA form, the CDR3 reads TGTGCCAGTAGTTTTGACAGCTATAGCAATCAGCCCCAGCATTTT. It translates to CASSFDSYSNQPQHF.

This clonotype was picked up many times. The CDR3 nucleotides read TGTGCCTTTCCACTAGCGGGGAAACAAGAGACCCAGTACTTC. The encoded protein is CAFPLAGKQETQYF. The chain uses TRBV19 and TRBJ2-5, with 10 positions matching TRBD2. Germline CDR1 is LNHDA and CDR2 is SQIVND (reference sequence). V shed 11 bases and J 2 bases; nucleotides not matched to a gene: 8. CDR3 length: 14 amino acids.

This chain connects TRBV9 to TRBJ2-1; TRBD2 matches 7 bases. With 1 base clipped from V and 8 bases from J, the junction kept 9 bases outside the gene matches. Germline V gene sequence: CDR1 SGDLS, CDR2 YYNGEE. This CDR3 has 15 amino acids. The DNA of the CDR3 is TGTGCCAGCAGCGTAAGAGGGAGGGCCCCGGATGAGCAGTTCTTC. Translating gives CASSVRGRAPDEQFF.

Only a few counts were recorded for this clonotype. This chain joins TRBV2 and TRBJ2-5; 7 bases align to TRBD1. With V trimmed by 8 bases and J by 4 bases, 4 bases remained unmatched. The germline V gene has CDR1 SNHLY and CDR2 FYNNEI. The CDR3 extends over 12 amino acids. In DNA form, the CDR3 reads TGTGCCAGCGGAGCAGGGGGAGAGACCCAGTACTTC. Its translation: CASGAGGETQYF. The whole variable domain, filled in from reference TRBV2 and TRBJ2-5, reads EPEVTQTPSHQVTQMGQEVILRCVPISNHLYFYWYRQILGQKVEFLVSFYNNEISEKSEIFDDQFSVERPDGSNFTLKIRSTKLEDSAMYFCASGAGGETQYFGPGTRLLVL.

The rearrangement uses TRBV5-4 and TRBJ2-1; 8 positions match TRBD2. Germline loops: CDR1 SGHNT, CDR2 YYREEE (reference sequence). The CDR3 is 13 residues long. Trimming removed 4 bases from V and 7 bases from J; junction bases left unmatched: 4. CDR3 sequence reads: CASSSREGNEQFF. The DNA for the CDR3 is TGTGCCAGCAGCAGCCGGGAGGGAAATGAGCAGTTCTTC.

Only a few counts were recorded for this clonotype. V gene TRBV10-3 combines with J gene TRBJ1-2; TRBD1 matches at 10 bases. The CDR3 consists of 15 residues. V lost 7 bases, J lost 2 bases, and 7 bases stayed unmatched. The germline V gene encodes CDR1 ENHRY and CDR2 SYGVKD. The CDR3 nucleotides read TGTGCCATCAAGGAGGGACAGGGGCTCAACTATGGCTACACCTTC. Encoded protein: CAIKEGQGLNYGYTF.

This clonotype was found many times. CDR3 in amino acids: CASSLVTSGTGNEQFF. The DNA for the CDR3 is TGTGCCAGCAGTTTAGTTACTAGCGGCACGGGGAATGAGCAGTTCTTC. The rearrangement uses TRBV28 and TRBJ2-1; TRBD2 matches at 8 bases. This CDR3 contains 16 residues. In germline, CDR1 is MDHEN, CDR2 SYDVKM. The J segment lost 7 bases and the V segment lost 2 bases, leaving 10 bases of the junction unmatched. Using reference TRBV28 and TRBJ2-1 for the parts outside the CDR3, the full variable domain is DVKVTQSSRYLVKRTGEKVFLECVQDMDHENMFWYRQDPGLGLRLIYFSYDVKMKEKGDIPEGYSVSREKKERFSLILESASTNQTSMYLCASSLVTSGTGNEQFFGPGTRLTVL.

This clonotype has more than one count but fewer than ten. This chain connects TRBV5-6 to TRBJ2-7; TRBD2 matches 10 bases. The CDR3 loop spans 15 amino acids. From germline, CDR1 is SGHDT and CDR2 YYEEEE. V shed 3 bases, J shed 4 bases, and the junction held 7 bases outside the gene matches. The CDR3 here is CASSSGLAEPYEQYF. Here the CDR3 DNA reads TGTGCCAGCAGCTCAGGACTAGCGGAACCTTACGAGCAGTACTTC.

This clonotype appeared many times. The V and J genes are TRBV7-6 and TRBJ2-2; D is ambiguous. The ends were cut back, 1 base at V and 1 base at J, with 10 bases in the middle. Germline CDR1 is SGHVS and CDR2 is FNYEAQ. The CDR3 runs to 16 residues. CDR3 sequence (DNA): TGTGCCAGCAGCTTAGTCGTGGTTCGGAACACCGGGGAGCTGTTTTTT. Translation: CASSLVVVRNTGELFF.

This clonotype was recorded a few times. The CDR3 coding sequence is TGTGCCAGTAGGCCCGGGACACCGAACACTGAAGCTTTCTTT. Amino acid sequence: CASRPGTPNTEAFF. This chain connects TRBV19 to TRBJ1-1; D might be TRBD1 (6 bases). CDR3 length equals 14 residues. Germline-derived CDR1 and CDR2 are LNHDA and SQIVND (reference sequence). Trimming cost V 6 bases and J 1 base, with 12 bases left between them.

This clonotype was observed at least ten times. The rearrangement uses TRBV9 and TRBJ1-6; D call uncertain. The CDR3 extends over 13 amino acids. CDR1 and CDR2 (germline): SGDLS, YYNGEE. V lost 3 bases and J lost 7, with 8 bases in between. CDR3 residues: CASSATGNSPLHF. In DNA form, the CDR3 reads TGTGCCAGCAGCGCCACCGGCAATTCACCCCTCCACTTT. The full variable domain, rest sourced from reference TRBV9 and TRBJ1-6, is DSGVTQTPKHLITATGQRVTLRCSPRSGDLSVYWYQQSLDQGLQFLIQYYNGEERAKGNILERFSAQQFPDLHSELNLSSLELGDSALYFCASSATGNSPLHFGNGTRLTVT.

The CDR3 region has the DNA TGTGCCAGCAGCTTCGATAGCGCTCAAGAGACCCAGTACTTC. This gives the protein CASSFDSAQETQYF. The genes are TRBV7-7 and TRBJ2-5, with D perhaps TRBD2 (5 bases). This CDR3 spans 14 amino acids. Germline V gene sequence: CDR1 SSHAT, CDR2 FNYEAQ (reference sequence). V dropped 3 bases and J dropped 2 bases, with 10 bases sitting between them.

Only a few counts were recorded for this clonotype. This chain joins TRBV7-8 and TRBJ2-3; TRBD1 matches 7 bases. After removal of 4 bases from V and 4 bases from J, the junction contained 8 bases not matched to a gene. The CDR3 length is 15 residues. The germline CDR1 and CDR2 sequences are SGHVS and FQNEAQ. Written as DNA, the CDR3 is TGTGCCAGCAGCTATTACAGGGGAAGCGCAGATACGCAGTATTTT. Translated: CASSYYRGSADTQYF. Supplemented by reference TRBV7-8 and TRBJ2-3, the full variable domain reads GAGVSQSPRYKVAKRGQDVALRCDPISGHVSLFWYQQALGQGPEFLTYFQNEAQLDKSGLPSDRFFAERPEGSVSTLKIQRTQQEDSAVYLCASSYYRGSADTQYFGPGTRLTVL.

This chain joins TRBV20-1 and TRBJ1-4; 8 positions match TRBD1. Unmatched junction bases numbered 8, after V lost 6 bases and J lost 8 bases. This CDR3 is 13 amino acids long. The V gene's germline CDR1 is DFQATT and CDR2 SNEGSKA (reference sequence). The CDR3 region is CSATGTGVEKLFF. In DNA form, the CDR3 reads TGCAGTGCCACCGGGACAGGCGTAGAAAAACTGTTTTTT.